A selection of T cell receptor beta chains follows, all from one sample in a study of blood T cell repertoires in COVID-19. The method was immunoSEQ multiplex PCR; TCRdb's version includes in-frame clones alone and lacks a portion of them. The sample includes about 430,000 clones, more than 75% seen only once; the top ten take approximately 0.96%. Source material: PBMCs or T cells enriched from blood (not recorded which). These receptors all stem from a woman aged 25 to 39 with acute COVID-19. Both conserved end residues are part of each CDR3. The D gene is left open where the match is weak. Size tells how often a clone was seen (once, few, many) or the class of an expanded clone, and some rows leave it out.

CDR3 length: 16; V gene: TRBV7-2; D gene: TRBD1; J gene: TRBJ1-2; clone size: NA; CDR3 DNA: TGTGCCAGCAGCTTAAGGGCAATGGGGCAGGGGGATGGCTACACCTTC; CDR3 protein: CASSLRAMGQGDGYTF
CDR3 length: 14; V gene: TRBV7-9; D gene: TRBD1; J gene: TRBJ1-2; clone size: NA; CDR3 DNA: TGTGCCAGCAGTTTAGGACAGGGCTTCTATGGCTACACCTTC; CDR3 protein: CASSLGQGFYGYTF
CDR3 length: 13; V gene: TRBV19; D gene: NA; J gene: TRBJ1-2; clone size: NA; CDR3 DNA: TGTGCCAGTAGTATAACCGGTATTGATGGCTACACCTTC; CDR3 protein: CASSITGIDGYTF
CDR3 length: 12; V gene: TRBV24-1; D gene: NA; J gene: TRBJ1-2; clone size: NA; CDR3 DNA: TGTGCCACCAGTGATTTGTTGGGCGGCTACACCTTC; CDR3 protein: CATSDLLGGYTF
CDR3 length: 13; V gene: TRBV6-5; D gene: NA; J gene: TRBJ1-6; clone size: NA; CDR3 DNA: TGTGCCAGCGGCGGGACGAACAATTCACCCCTCCACTTT; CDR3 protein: CASGGTNNSPLHF
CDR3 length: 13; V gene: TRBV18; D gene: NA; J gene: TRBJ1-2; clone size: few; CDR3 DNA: TGTGCCAGCTCACCAGCGGGTGTGGCTGGCTACACCTTC; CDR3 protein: CASSPAGVAGYTF
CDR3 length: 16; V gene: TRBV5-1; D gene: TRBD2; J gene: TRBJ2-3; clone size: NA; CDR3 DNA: TGCGCCAGCAGCTCCGGACTAGCGACTAGCACAGATACGCAGTATTTT; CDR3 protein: CASSSGLATSTDTQYF
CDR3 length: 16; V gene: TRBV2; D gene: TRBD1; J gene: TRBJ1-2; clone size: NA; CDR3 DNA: TGTGCCAGCAGCTCCCCCCCAGGGGGCAGTAGCTATGGCTACACCTTC; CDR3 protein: CASSSPPGGSSYGYTF
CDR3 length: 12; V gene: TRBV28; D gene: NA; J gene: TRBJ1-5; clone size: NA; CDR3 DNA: TGTGCCATCCGCACCCCAGGTCAGCCCCAGCATTTT; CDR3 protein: CAIRTPGQPQHF
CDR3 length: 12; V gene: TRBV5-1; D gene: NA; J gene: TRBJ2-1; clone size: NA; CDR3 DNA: TGCGCCAGCAGCTTGGGTAGCAATGAGCAGTTCTTC; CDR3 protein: CASSLGSNEQFF
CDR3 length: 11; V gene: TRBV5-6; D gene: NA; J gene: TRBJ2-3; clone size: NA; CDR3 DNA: TGTGCCAGCGTACAGGGTGGTACGCAGTATTTT; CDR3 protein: CASVQGGTQYF
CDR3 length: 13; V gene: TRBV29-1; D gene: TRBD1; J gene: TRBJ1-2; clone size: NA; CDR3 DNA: TGCAGCGTGGAGGGGGGACAGTTCTATGGCTACACCTTC; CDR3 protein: CSVEGGQFYGYTF
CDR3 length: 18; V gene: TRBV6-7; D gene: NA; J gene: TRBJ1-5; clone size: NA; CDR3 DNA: TGTGCCAGCAGTTACTCGAATTGGGCAGGAGGTAGCAATCAGCCCCAGCATTTT; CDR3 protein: CASSYSNWAGGSNQPQHF
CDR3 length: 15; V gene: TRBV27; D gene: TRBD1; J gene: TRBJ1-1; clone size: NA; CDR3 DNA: TGTGCCAGCAGTTATCTGCCGACAGGGTACACTGAAGCTTTCTTT; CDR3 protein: CASSYLPTGYTEAFF
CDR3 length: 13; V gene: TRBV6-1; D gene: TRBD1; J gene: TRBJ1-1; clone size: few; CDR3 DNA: TGTGCCAGCAGTGAAGCCGGGACAGGGTATAAATTCTTT; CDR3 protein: CASSEAGTGYKFF
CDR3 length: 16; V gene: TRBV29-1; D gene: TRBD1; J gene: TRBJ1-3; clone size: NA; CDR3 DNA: TGCAGCGTTGAAGGTCCGGGACAGGGTACTGGAAACACCATATATTTT; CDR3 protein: CSVEGPGQGTGNTIYF
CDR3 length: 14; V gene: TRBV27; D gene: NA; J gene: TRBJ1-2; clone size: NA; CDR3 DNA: TGTGCCAGCAGTTTCTCCGGGAGAACGTATGGCTACACCTTC; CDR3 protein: CASSFSGRTYGYTF
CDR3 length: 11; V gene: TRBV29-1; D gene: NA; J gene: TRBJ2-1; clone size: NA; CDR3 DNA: TGCAGCGTTGAGAGCTACAATGAGCAGTTCTTC; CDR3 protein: CSVESYNEQFF
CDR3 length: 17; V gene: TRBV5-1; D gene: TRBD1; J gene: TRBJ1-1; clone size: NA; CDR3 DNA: TGCGCCAGCAGCCCCCTGACAGGGGCTGCCATGAACACTGAAGCTTTCTTT; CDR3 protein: CASSPLTGAAMNTEAFF
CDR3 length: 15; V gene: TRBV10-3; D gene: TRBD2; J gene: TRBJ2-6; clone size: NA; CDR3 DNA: TGTGCCATCAGGGGGACTAGCTCTGGGGCCAACGTCCTGACTTTC; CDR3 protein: CAIRGTSSGANVLTF
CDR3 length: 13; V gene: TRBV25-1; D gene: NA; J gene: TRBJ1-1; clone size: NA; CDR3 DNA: TGTGCCAGCAGTTCAGGGGCTACCACTGAAGCTTTCTTT; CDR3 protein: CASSSGATTEAFF
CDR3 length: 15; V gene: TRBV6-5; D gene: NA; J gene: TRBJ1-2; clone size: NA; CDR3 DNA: TGTGCCAGCAGTTACTCGAAAGGGAGTAACTATGGCTACACCTTC; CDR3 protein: CASSYSKGSNYGYTF
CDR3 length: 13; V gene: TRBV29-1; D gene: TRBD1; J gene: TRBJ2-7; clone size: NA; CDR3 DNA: TGCAGCGTTGCGCCGGGACAGGGTTACGAGCAGTACTTC; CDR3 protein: CSVAPGQGYEQYF
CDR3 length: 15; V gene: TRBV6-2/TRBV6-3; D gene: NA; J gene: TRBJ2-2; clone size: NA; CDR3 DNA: TGTGCCAGCAGTTCCCGGGACACGAACACCGGGGAGCTGTTTTTT; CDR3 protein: CASSSRDTNTGELFF
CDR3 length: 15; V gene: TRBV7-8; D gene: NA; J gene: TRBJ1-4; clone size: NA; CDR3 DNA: TGTGCCAGCAGCTTACCCAGGGTCGCTAATGAAAAACTGTTTTTT; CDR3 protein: CASSLPRVANEKLFF
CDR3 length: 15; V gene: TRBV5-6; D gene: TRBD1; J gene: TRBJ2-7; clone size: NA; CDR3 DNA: TGTGCCAGCAGCCGGCGGACAGGGTTATACTACGAGCAGTACTTC; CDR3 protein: CASSRRTGLYYEQYF
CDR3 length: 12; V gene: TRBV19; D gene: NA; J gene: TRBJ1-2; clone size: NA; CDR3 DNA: TGTGCCAGTAGTATAGATCTATCTGGCTACACCTTC; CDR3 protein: CASSIDLSGYTF
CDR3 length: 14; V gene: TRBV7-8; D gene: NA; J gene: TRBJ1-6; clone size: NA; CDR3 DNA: TGTGCCAGCAGCTCTCCGGCGGGTCGTTCACCCCTCCACTTT; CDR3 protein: CASSSPAGRSPLHF
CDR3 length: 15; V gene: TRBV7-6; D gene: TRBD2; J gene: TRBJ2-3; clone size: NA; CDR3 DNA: TGTGCCAGCAGTCCAGCGGGGGCCCTCACAGATACGCAGTATTTT; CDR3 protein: CASSPAGALTDTQYF
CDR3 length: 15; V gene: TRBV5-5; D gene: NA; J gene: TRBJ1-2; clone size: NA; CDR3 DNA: TGTGCCAGCAGCTTAAGTGGTCAGGGGTCCTATGGCTACACCTTC; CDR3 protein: CASSLSGQGSYGYTF
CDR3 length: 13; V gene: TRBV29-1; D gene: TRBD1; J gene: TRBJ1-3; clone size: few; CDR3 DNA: TGCAGCGTCAAGGCGACAGGGCCGGACACCATATATTTT; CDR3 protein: CSVKATGPDTIYF
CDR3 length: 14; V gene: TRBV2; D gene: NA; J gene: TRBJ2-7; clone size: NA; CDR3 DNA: TGTGCCAGCAGCCGGGAACAGGGCGCCTACGAGCAGTACTTC; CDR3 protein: CASSREQGAYEQYF
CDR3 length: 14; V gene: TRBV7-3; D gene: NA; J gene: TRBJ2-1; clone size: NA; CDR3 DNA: TGTGCCAGCGCCCCTTGGGCCTCCTACAATGAGCAGTTCTTC; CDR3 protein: CASAPWASYNEQFF
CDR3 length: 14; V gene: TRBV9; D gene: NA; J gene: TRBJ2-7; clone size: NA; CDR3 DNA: TGTGCCAGCAGCCCCCGGGACATTAACTACGAGCAGTACTTC; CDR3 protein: CASSPRDINYEQYF
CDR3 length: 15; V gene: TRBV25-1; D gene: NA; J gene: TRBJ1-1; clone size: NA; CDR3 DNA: TGTGCCAGCAGTGAAGGGAGGGGAATGAACACTGAAGCTTTCTTT; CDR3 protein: CASSEGRGMNTEAFF
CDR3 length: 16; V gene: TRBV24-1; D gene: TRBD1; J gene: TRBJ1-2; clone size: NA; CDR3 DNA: TGTGCCACCAGTGATTCTGGACAGGGGGCACAGAGGGGCTACACCTTC; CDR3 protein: CATSDSGQGAQRGYTF
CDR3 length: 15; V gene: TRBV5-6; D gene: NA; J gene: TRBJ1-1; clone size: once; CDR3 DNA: TGTGCCAGCAGCTTGATAGGGGTAATCGGCACTGAAGCTTTCTTT; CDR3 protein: CASSLIGVIGTEAFF
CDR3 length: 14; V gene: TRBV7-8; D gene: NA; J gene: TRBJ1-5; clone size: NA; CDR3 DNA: TGTGCCAGCAGCTTAGGAGTAAGCAATCAGCCCCAGCATTTT; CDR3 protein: CASSLGVSNQPQHF
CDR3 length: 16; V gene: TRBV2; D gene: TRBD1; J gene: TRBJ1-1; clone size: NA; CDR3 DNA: TGTGCCAGCAGTAAAGGACCCGGGACAGAGCGGATAGAAGCTTTCTTT; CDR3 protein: CASSKGPGTERIEAFF
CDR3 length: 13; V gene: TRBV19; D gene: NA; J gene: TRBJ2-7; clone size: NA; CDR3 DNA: TGTGCCAGTAGTGCCGATCAGGGCTACGAGCAGTACTTC; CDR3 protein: CASSADQGYEQYF
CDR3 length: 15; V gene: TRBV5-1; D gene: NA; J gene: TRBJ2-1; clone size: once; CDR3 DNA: TGCGCCAGCAGCCCGAGGGGGATCTCCTACAATGAGCAGTTCTTC; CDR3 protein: CASSPRGISYNEQFF
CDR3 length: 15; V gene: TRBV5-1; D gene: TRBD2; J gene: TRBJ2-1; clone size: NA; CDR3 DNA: TGCGCCAGCAGCCCCGGACTAGGGTCCTACAATGAGCAGTTCTTC; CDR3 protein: CASSPGLGSYNEQFF
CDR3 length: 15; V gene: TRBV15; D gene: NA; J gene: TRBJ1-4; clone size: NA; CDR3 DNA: TGTGCCACCAGCAGGTGGACAGCTTTGGATGAAAAACTGTTTTTT; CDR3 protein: CATSRWTALDEKLFF
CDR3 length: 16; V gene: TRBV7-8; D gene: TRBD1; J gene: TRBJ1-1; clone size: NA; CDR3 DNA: TGTGCCAGCAGCGCGAGACAGGGTCCGTTGAACACTGAAGCTTTCTTT; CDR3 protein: CASSARQGPLNTEAFF
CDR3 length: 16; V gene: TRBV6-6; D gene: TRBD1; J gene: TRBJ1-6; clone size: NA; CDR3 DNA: TGTGCCAGCAAAGGGGACAGGGGGTTTTATAATTCACCCCTCCACTTT; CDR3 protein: CASKGDRGFYNSPLHF
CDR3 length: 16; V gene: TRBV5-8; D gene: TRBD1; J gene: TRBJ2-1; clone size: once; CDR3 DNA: TGTGCCAGCAGACACTCCGGGACAGGGTTTTTCAATGAGCAGTTCTTC; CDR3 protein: CASRHSGTGFFNEQFF
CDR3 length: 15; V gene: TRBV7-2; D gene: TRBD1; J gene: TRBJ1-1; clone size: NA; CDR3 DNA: TGTGCCAGCAGCTTAGTGTCGACAGGGGGGACTGAAGCTTTCTTT; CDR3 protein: CASSLVSTGGTEAFF
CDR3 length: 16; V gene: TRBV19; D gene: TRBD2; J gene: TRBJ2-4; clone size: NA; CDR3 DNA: TGTGCCAGTAGTATATCCGGGGAGGGGGCCAAAAACATTCAGTACTTC; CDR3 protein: CASSISGEGAKNIQYF
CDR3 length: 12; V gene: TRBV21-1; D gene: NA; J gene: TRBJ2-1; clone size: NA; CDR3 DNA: TGTGCCAGCCAAAAGGAGTGGTATGAGCAGTTCTTC; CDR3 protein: CASQKEWYEQFF
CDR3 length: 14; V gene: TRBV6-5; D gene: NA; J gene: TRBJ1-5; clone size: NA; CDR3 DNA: TGTGCCAGCACCCTAGCCGTCTCGCATCAGCCCCAGCATTTT; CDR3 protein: CASTLAVSHQPQHF
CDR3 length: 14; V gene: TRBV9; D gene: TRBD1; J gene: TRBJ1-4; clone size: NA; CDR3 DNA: TGTGCCAGCAGCGTGGCAGGGGGCGATGAAAAACTGTTTTTT; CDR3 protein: CASSVAGGDEKLFF